Presented here are 23 T cell receptor beta chains from one specimen sequenced in a study of T cell responses to AZD1222 COVID-19 vaccine. Repertoires were generated with immunoSEQ multiplex PCR, while TCRdb's copy carries only in-frame clones and drops some. The sample consists of some 91,000 clones, around 94% of them appearing once. The input for sequencing was peripheral blood, taken on day 0 of AZD1222 vaccination. These receptors originate from an adult in good health.

The rearrangement joins TRBV6-5 to TRBJ2-2; D may be TRBD1 or TRBD2 (6 bases each). Germline values: CDR1 MNHEY, CDR2 SVGAGI. The CDR3 consists of 15 residues. Between the trimmed V and J ends, which lost 6 bases and 2 bases, there was a span of 13 bases. CDR3 sequence reads: CASRKGGLNTGELFF. The CDR3 region has the DNA TGTGCCAGCAGAAAAGGGGGGCTCAACACCGGGGAGCTGTTTTTT.

The V call is TRBV7-6, the J call TRBJ2-2; weak D call: TRBD2 (7 bases). This CDR3 spans 15 amino acids. Per the germline V gene, CDR1 is SGHVS and CDR2 is FNYEAQ. With 5 bases removed from V and 7 bases from J, the gap between germline ends came to 17 bases. The DNA for the CDR3 is TGTGCCAGCAGCCCCGGGGGGCAGTCGATCGGGGAGCTGTTTTTT. This encodes CASSPGGQSIGELFF.

CDR3 bases: TGTGCTAGTGGTTTGGCGGGGCCCAATAATTCACCCCTCCACTTT. Translation: CASGLAGPNNSPLHF. J is TRBJ1-6 and V is TRBV12-5; maybe TRBD1 (5 bases). This CDR3 comprises 15 residues. Germline V gives CDR1 LGHNT, CDR2 FRNRAP. Trimming took 1 base from V and 5 from J, leaving 9 bases between them.

This clone has more than one count but fewer than ten. The chain is built from TRBV11-2 and TRBJ2-7, with a possible D match to TRBD1 (6 bases). This CDR3 spans 14 amino acids. V was shortened by 3 bases and J by 1 base, with 10 bases between the two germline ends. Germline V gene lookup returns CDR1 SGHAT and CDR2 FQNNGV. For the CDR3, the DNA is TGTGCCAGCAGCTTTTCAGGGGCGTCCTACGAGCAGTACTTC. Protein product: CASSFSGASYEQYF. Combining the CDR3 with reference TRBV11-2 and TRBJ2-7 gives the whole variable domain EAGVAQSPRYKIIEKRQSVAFWCNPISGHATLYWYQQILGQGPKLLIQFQNNGVVDDSQLPKDRFSAERLKGVDSTLKIQPAKLEDSAVYLCASSFSGASYEQYFGPGTRLTVT.

This clone was picked up one time. The V call is TRBV9, the J call TRBJ2-7, with D perhaps TRBD2 (6 bases). This CDR3 is 17 amino acids long. The germline V gene has CDR1 SGDLS and CDR2 YYNGEE. Trimming stripped 0 bases from V and 7 bases from J, with 23 bases between. The CDR3: CASSVVASSVNPGEQYF. The CDR3 region has the DNA TGTGCCAGCAGCGTAGTGGCGTCTAGCGTAAACCCGGGGGAGCAGTACTTC.

J is TRBJ1-1 and V is TRBV7-9; D remains unclear. The germline V gene has CDR1 SEHNR and CDR2 FQNEAQ (reference sequence). The CDR3 has 14 amino acids. Trimming pared 4 bases from V and 0 bases from J, leaving 9 bases between. The CDR3 nucleotides are TGTGCCAGCAGCTCCCTCCGGTTGAACACTGAAGCTTTCTTT. Its protein is CASSSLRLNTEAFF.

This CDR3 is CASSGTSGNSGANVLTF. The CDR3 DNA reads as TGTGCCAGCAGTGGGACTAGCGGGAACTCTGGGGCCAACGTCCTGACTTTC. J is TRBJ2-6 and V is TRBV28, with 13 nucleotides matching TRBD2. CDR3 length equals 17 residues. CDR1 MDHEN and CDR2 SYDVKM come from the germline V gene. With V trimmed by 5 bases and J by 0 bases, 1 base remained unmatched.

The chain carries TRBV3-1 (or the pseudogene TRBV3-2) and TRBJ1-1; D is ambiguous. The CDR3 extends over 13 amino acids. The germline V gene has CDR1 LGHDT and CDR2 YNNKEL (reference sequence). V was shortened by 3 bases and J by 3 bases, with 8 bases between the two germline ends. In DNA form, the CDR3 reads TGTGCCAGCAGCCAGACAAGCCACACTGAAGCTTTCTTT. This gives the protein CASSQTSHTEAFF.

The chain recombines TRBV19 with TRBJ1-1; TRBD1 aligns across 11 bases. The germline CDR1 and CDR2 sequences are LNHDA and SQIVND (reference sequence). This CDR3 has 17 amino acids. V lost 7 bases to trimming and J lost 0 bases; unmatched junction nucleotides: 10. CDR3 residues: CASTVRTGGHMNTEAFF. The CDR3 bases are TGTGCCAGTACCGTTAGGACAGGGGGCCACATGAACACTGAAGCTTTCTTT.

The V and J genes are TRBV12-5 and TRBJ2-3, with 7 bases identical to TRBD1. This CDR3 spans 13 amino acids. With V trimmed by 6 bases and J by 1 base, 1 base remained unmatched. In germline, CDR1 is LGHNT, CDR2 FRNRAP. This chain's CDR3 is CASGDRGTDTQYF. CDR3 coding DNA: TGTGCTAGTGGAGACAGGGGCACAGATACGCAGTATTTT.

This sequence joins TRBV10-3 and TRBJ1-5, with TRBD1 as a possible D gene (6 bases). V lost 10 bases and J lost 3, with 16 bases in between. CDR1 ENHRY and CDR2 SYGVKD come from the germline V gene. The CDR3 extends over 14 amino acids. The DNA for the CDR3 is TGTGCCACCACGGACAGCCTAAACAATCAGCCCCAGCATTTT. It translates to CATTDSLNNQPQHF.

The chain has TRBV28 and TRBJ1-3; 12 bases are shared with TRBD1. Germline V gene lookup returns CDR1 MDHEN and CDR2 SYDVKM. This CDR3 contains 18 residues. J was trimmed by 3 bases and V by 6 bases; bases with no gene match: 12. As DNA, the CDR3 is TGTGCCAGCAGACCAGTAGCCGGGACAGGGGGCCATGGAAACACCATATATTTT. Translated: CASRPVAGTGGHGNTIYF.

This clone was found once. The chain recombines TRBV30 with TRBJ1-2, with D unresolved. The CDR3 totals 13 residues. Germline assignment: CDR1 GTSNPN and CDR2 SVGIG (reference sequence). V gave up 0 bases and J gave up 7 bases, with 12 bases separating them. For the CDR3, the DNA is TGTGCCTGGAGTGTCTACAGAACGGGTGGCTACACCTTC. This gives the protein CAWSVYRTGGYTF.

In nucleotides, the CDR3 is TGTGCCAGCAGCAAAGCTTCCGACAGGGACCTCTACGAGCAGTACTTC. Its protein product is CASSKASDRDLYEQYF. The gene calls are TRBV21-1 and TRBJ2-7; TRBD1, the table's D call, was not compared with the DNA. TRBV21-1 is described as a pseudogene. The CDR3 has 16 residues.

This rearrangement joins TRBV28 to TRBJ2-1, with D maybe TRBD2 (6 bases). Germline V CDR1 and CDR2: MDHEN, SYDVKM. The CDR3 runs 12 residues. V shed 5 bases and J shed 8 bases, with 10 bases lying between them. The chain's CDR3 is CASSLGGDEQFF. As DNA, the CDR3 is TGTGCCAGCAGTCTGGGAGGCGATGAGCAGTTCTTC.

This chain uses TRBV5-4 with TRBJ1-2; no definite D call. V lost 0 bases to trimming and J lost 6 bases, with 6 bases between them. The CDR3 extends over 12 amino acids. Per the germline V gene, CDR1 is SGHNT and CDR2 is YYREEE (reference sequence). The DNA of the CDR3 is TGTGCCAGCAGCTTGGTCGGGAATGGCTACACCTTC. The encoded protein is CASSLVGNGYTF.

The rearrangement joins TRBV4-1 to TRBJ1-5; D unresolved. Between the trimmed V and J ends, which lost 4 bases and 9 bases, there was a span of 13 bases. Looked up from germline, CDR1 is MGHRA and CDR2 is YSYEKL. The CDR3 is 13 residues long. The CDR3: CASSPPGRGPQHF. CDR3 sequence (DNA): TGCGCCAGCAGCCCTCCCGGCCGGGGGCCCCAGCATTTT.

The chain carries TRBV5-1 and TRBJ2-5, with TRBD2 matching 13 bases. The ends lost 3 bases at V and 0 bases at J; junction bases unmatched: 2. CDR3 length: 16 residues. The V gene's germline CDR1 is SGHRS and CDR2 YFSETQ. The CDR3 here is CASSSGLAGYQETQYF. DNA for the CDR3: TGCGCCAGCAGCTCGGGACTAGCGGGGTACCAAGAGACCCAGTACTTC.

This rearrangement joins TRBV9 to TRBJ2-1, with 12 bases matching TRBD2. With V trimmed by 7 bases and J by 10 bases, 6 bases remained unmatched. The CDR3 contains 13 residues. The germline CDR1 and CDR2 sequences are SGDLS and YYNGEE. CDR3 DNA: TGTGCCAGCTCGGCTAGCGGGAGGGGGGAGCAGTTCTTC. This codes for CASSASGRGEQFF.

The chain carries TRBV19 and TRBJ1-3; D is unresolved. Trimming cost V 4 bases and J 2 bases, with 12 bases left between them. CDR3 length: 15 residues. Germline assignment: CDR1 LNHDA and CDR2 SQIVND (reference sequence). CDR3 sequence reads: CASSRTGGPGNTIYF. CDR3 nucleotide sequence: TGTGCCAGTAGTAGAACTGGAGGCCCTGGAAACACCATATATTTT.

V and J are TRBV3-1 (or the pseudogene TRBV3-2) and TRBJ1-6; the D gene is possibly TRBD1 (6 bases). The CDR3 is 16 amino acids. CDR1 is LGHDT, CDR2 YNNKEL, per germline (reference sequence). Trimming removed 1 base at V and 13 bases at J, with 20 bases between. The CDR3 DNA is TGTGCCAGCAGCCAAGCGAGTGCACGGGGACATTTCCCCCTCCACTTT. Protein sequence: CASSQASARGHFPLHF.

The rearrangement joins TRBV30 to TRBJ1-5; a weak D match, TRBD1 (5 bases). The V and J ends lost 0 bases and 0 bases respectively, with 15 bases between them. The CDR3 contains 17 residues. Germline V gene data show CDR1 as GTSNPN and CDR2 as SVGIG (reference sequence). The CDR3 reads CAWSVRPGGTSNQPQHF. Written as DNA, the CDR3 is TGTGCCTGGAGTGTACGTCCAGGCGGGACTAGCAATCAGCCCCAGCATTTT.

This chain uses TRBV5-4 with TRBJ2-7; D unclear. This CDR3 contains 13 residues. V was cut by 5 bases and J by 1 base, with 10 bases left in between. Germline V gene sequence: CDR1 SGHNT, CDR2 YYREEE (reference sequence). CDR3 in DNA: TGTGCCAGCAGTATGGTGGGTTCCTACGAGCAGTACTTC. Encoded protein: CASSMVGSYEQYF.